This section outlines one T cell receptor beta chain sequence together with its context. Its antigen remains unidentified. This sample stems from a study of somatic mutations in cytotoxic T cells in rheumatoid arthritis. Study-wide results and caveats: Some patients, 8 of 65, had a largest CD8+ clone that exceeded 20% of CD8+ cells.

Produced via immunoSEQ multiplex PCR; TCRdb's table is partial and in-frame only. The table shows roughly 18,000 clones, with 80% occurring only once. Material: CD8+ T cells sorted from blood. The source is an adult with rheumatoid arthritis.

CDR3 sequence (DNA): TGTGCCAGCAGCAAAGGGGGACTAGCGGGCATCAATGAGCAGTTCTTC. It is translated as CASSKGGLAGINEQFF. The V gene is TRBV21-1, the J gene TRBJ2-1; whether TRBD2, the table's D call, matches the DNA was not checked. TRBV21-1 is a recognized pseudogene. The CDR3 spans 16 residues.